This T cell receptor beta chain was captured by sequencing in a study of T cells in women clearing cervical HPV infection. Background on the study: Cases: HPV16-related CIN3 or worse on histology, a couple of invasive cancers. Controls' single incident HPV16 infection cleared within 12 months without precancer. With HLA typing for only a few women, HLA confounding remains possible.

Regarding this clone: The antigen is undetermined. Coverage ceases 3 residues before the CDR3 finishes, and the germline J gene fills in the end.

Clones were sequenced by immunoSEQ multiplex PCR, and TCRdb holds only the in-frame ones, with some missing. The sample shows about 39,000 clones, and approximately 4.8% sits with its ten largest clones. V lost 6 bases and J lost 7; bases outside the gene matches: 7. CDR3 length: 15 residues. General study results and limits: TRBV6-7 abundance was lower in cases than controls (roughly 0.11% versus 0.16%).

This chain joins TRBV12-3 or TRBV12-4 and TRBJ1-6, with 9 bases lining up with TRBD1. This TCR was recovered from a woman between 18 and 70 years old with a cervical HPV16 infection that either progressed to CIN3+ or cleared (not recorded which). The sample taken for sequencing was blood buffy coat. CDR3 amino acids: CASRDSGTGNSPLHF. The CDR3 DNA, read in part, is TGTGCCAGCAGGGATTCCGGGACAGGGAATTCACCC.